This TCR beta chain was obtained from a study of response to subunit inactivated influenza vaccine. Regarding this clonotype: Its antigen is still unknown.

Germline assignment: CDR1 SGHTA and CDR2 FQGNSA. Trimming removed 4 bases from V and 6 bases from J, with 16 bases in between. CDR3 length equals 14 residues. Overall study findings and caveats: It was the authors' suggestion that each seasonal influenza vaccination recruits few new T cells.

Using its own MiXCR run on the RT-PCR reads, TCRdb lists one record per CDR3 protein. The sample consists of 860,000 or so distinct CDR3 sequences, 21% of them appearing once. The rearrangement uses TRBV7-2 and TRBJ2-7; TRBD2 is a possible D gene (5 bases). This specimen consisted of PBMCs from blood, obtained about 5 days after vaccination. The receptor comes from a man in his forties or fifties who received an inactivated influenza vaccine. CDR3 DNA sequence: TGTGCCAGCAGCTCCGTCCCGAGGGATGGCGAGCAGTACTTC. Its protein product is CASSSVPRDGEQYF.